This T cell receptor (beta chain) was found in a study of blood T cells in healthy people across ages. Germline lookup yields CDR1 KGHDR and CDR2 SFDVKD. The CDR3 consists of 12 residues. The germline V and J ends were trimmed by 3 bases and 10 bases, with 11 bases remaining between them. The use of a sample-barcoded 5' primer and a J-beta primer mix characterized a second PCR of roughly 7 to 11 cycles. TCRdb used MiXCR to reprocess the 5' RACE reads, holding one entry per CDR3 protein. Of some 550,000 distinct CDR3 sequences in the sample, about 45% were seen once. Only one count was recorded for this clonotype.

The sequence came from a man of 80 years or more in good health. V usage is TRBV24-1 and J usage is TRBJ1-2; D perhaps matches TRBD1 (5 bases). Sequences were obtained from blood. CDR3 DNA: TGTGCCACCAGTGATGGGACCGGACCCTACACCTTC. This gives the protein CATSDGTGPYTF.